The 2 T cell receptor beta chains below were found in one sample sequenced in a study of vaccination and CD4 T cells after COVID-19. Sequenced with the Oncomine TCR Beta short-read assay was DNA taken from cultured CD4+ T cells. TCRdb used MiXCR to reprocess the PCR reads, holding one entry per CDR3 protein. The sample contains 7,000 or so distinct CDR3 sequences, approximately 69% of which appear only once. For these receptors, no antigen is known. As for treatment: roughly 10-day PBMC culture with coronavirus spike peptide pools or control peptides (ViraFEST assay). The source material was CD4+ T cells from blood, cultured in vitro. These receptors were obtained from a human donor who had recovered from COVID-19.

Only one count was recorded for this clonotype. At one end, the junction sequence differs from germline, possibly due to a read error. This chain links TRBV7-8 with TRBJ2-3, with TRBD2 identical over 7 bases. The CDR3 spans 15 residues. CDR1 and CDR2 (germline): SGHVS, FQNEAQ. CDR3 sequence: CASSLARERADTQYF. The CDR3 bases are TGTGCCAGCAGCCTAGCGCGGGAGAGGGCCGATACGCAGTATTTT.

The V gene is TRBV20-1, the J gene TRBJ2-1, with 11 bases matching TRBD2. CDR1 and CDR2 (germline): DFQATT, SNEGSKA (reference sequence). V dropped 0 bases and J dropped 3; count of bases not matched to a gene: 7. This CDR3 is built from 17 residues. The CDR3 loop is CSAREGGGTSGYNEQFF. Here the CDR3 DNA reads TGCAGTGCTAGAGAGGGCGGCGGGACTAGCGGCTACAATGAGCAGTTCTTC.